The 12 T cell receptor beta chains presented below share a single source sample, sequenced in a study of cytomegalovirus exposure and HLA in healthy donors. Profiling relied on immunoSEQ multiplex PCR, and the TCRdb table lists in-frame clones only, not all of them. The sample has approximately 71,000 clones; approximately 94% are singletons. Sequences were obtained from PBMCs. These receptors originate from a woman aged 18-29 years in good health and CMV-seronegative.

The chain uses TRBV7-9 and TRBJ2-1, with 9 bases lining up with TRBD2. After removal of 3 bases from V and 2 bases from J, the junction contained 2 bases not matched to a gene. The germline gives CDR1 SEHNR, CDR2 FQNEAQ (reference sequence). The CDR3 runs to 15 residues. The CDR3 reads CASSFERGAYNEQFF. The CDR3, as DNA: TGTGCCAGCAGCTTTGAGCGGGGGGCCTACAATGAGCAGTTCTTC.

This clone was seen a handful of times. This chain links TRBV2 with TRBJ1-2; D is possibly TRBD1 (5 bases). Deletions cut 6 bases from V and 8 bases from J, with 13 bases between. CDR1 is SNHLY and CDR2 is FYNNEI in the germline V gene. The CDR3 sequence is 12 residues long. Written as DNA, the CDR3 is TGTGCCAGCAGGCCGGGGGTTGTCGGCTACACCTTC. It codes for CASRPGVVGYTF.

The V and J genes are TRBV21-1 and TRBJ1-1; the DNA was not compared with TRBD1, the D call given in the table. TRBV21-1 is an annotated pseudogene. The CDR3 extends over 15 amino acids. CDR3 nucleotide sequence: TGTGCCAGCAGCAAATGCAGGGGGACGAACACTGAAGCTTTCTTT. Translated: CASSKCRGTNTEAFF.

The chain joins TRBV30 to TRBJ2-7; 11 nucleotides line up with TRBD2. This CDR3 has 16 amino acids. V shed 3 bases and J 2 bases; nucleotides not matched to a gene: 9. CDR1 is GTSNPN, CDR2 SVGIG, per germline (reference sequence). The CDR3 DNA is TGTGCCTGGAGGCCTCTACTAGCGGGAGAACCCTACGAGCAGTACTTC. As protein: CAWRPLLAGEPYEQYF. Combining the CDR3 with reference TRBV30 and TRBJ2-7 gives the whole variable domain SQTIHQWPATLVQPVGSPLSLECTVEGTSNPNLYWYRQAAGRGLQLLFYSVGIGQISSEVPQNLSASRPQDRQFILSSKKLLLSDSGFYLCAWRPLLAGEPYEQYFGPGTRLTVT.

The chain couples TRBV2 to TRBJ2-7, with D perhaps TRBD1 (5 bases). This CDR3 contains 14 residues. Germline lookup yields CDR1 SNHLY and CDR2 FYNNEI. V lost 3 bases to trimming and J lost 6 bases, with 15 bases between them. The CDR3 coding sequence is TGTGCCAGCAGTGAGGCCAGGGCTTATTCCGAGCAGTACTTC. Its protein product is CASSEARAYSEQYF.

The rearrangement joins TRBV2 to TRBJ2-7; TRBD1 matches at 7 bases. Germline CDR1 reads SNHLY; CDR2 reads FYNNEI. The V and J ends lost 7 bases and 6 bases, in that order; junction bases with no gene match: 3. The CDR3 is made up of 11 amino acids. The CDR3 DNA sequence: TGTGCCAGCAATTACAGGGGCGAGCAGTACTTC. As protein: CASNYRGEQYF.

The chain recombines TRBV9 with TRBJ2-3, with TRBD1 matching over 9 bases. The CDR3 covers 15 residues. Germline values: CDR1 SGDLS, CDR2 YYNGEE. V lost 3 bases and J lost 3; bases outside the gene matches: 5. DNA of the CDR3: TGTGCCAGCAGCGATCGGACAGGGGAAACAGATACGCAGTATTTT. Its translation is CASSDRTGETDTQYF.

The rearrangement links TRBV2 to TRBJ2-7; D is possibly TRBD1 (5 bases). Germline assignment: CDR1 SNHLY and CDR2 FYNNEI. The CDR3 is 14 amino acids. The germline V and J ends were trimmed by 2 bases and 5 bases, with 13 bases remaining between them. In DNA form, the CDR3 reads TGTGCCAGCAGTGAAATCGGACATCCCAACGAGCAGTACTTC. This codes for CASSEIGHPNEQYF. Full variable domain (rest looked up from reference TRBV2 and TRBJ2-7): EPEVTQTPSHQVTQMGQEVILRCVPISNHLYFYWYRQILGQKVEFLVSFYNNEISEKSEIFDDQFSVERPDGSNFTLKIRSTKLEDSAMYFCASSEIGHPNEQYFGPGTRLTVT.

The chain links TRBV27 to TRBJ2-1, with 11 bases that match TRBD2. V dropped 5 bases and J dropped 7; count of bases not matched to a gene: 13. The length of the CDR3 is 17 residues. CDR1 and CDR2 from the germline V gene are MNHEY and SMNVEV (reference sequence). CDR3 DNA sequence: TGTGCCAGCAGTCTCCCCTTAGCGGGAGGGCCGGGGAATGAGCAGTTCTTC. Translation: CASSLPLAGGPGNEQFF.

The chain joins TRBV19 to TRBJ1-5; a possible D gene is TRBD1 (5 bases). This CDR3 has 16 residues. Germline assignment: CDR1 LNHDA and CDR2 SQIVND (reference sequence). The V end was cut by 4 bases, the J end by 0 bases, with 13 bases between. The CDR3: CASSTRDLLSNQPQHF. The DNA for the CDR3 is TGTGCCAGTAGTACCAGGGACTTGCTTAGCAATCAGCCCCAGCATTTT. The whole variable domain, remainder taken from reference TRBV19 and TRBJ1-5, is DGGITQSPKYLFRKEGQNVTLSCEQNLNHDAMYWYRQDPGQGLRLIYYSQIVNDFQKGDIAEGYSVSREKKESFPLTVTSAQKNPTAFYLCASSTRDLLSNQPQHFGDGTRLSIL.

The CDR3 DNA reads as TGTGCCAGCAGCCTACAGGGCGGTAACACCGGGGAGCTGTTTTTT. Its protein product is CASSLQGGNTGELFF. The chain links TRBV6-1 to TRBJ2-2; tentatively, D is TRBD1 (6 bases). This CDR3 spans 15 amino acids. V was trimmed by 6 bases and J by 2 bases, leaving 13 bases between them. Germline V gene lookup returns CDR1 MNHNS and CDR2 SASEGT.

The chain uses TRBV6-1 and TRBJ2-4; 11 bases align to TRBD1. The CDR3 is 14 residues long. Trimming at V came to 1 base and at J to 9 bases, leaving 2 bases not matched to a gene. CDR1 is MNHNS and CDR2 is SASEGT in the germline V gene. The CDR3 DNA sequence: TGTGCCAGCAGTGAAGGGACAGGGGGCTCCATTCAGTACTTC. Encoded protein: CASSEGTGGSIQYF.